This TCR beta chain was obtained from a study of blood T cell repertoires in COVID-19 (TCRdb year 2020). Looking at the study overall: Samples from collaborators originated in the United States, Italy and Spain and spanned both the acute and convalescent phases of COVID-19. The prospective study material was composed of cDNA or gDNA derived from T cells, B-cell-depleted T cells, or PBMCs. The dataset comprised deeply sampled blood TCRbeta repertoires from subjects exposed to, actively infected with, or recovered from COVID-19. A freely available public database, intended as a resource for researchers studying the immune response to SARS-CoV-2, is where the repertoires were released. The samples were drawn from the first 160 participants of the ongoing ImmuneRACE study and from some 1,300 subjects provided by 6 global collaborators. The sample metadata nearly always contained a de-identified subject ID, COVID-19 status, age in years and sex. Where available, HLA class I and class II types were obtained from metadata supplied by the sample provider rather than from assay-based typing.

Comment on this clone: Its antigen is still unknown. The record has no base qualities; no much larger clone is one base away.

What the work shows at the level of the full study, not this receptor alone: Clinical and demographic metadata were provided uncurated, with the amount varying by source and participant.

The V end gives up 7 bases and the J end 7 bases, leaving 9 bases in the junction not matched to a gene. CDR1 and CDR2 are drawn from the germline V gene (reference sequence): MNHNY, SVGAGI. The CDR3 goes from the cysteine to the phenylalanine over 14 residues. The entry retains the CDR3 DNA only, 42 bases that are in frame from base 1. Collaborating institutions collected whole blood in K2EDTA tubes following their own protocols. Collaborator samples were shipped for TCRbeta analysis as frozen whole blood, isolated PBMCs, or DNA extracted from either sample type. The immunoSEQ Assay, a bias-controlled multiplex PCR, was used to amplify TCRbeta CDR3 regions from genomic DNA. The authors processed their data as follows. Nucleated cell counts per sample were estimated from amplification of reference gene primers within the assay. Sequence reads were collapsed and filtered to measure the absolute abundance of every unique TCRbeta CDR3 rearrangement. Productive Simpson clonality was computed per sample as the square root of Simpson's diversity index over productive rearrangements. Here the immuneACCESS table is served through TCRdb, limited to in-frame sequences with V and J called. Missing clones are a known gap in these copies; in checked studies unresolved V genes cover under half, and the rest lacks a known reason. Clonal size and the V and J genes are those of that table, whereas D and trimming came from the DNA. This sample holds 240,000 or so clones; approximately 84% were observed only once. The top ten clonotypes cover 1.9% of the sample.

Recombination linked TRBV6-6 to TRBJ1-4, with 7 junctional bases fitting TRBD1. The sequenced sample consisted of peripheral blood. The source of this sequence is a woman older than 75 with acute or convalescent COVID-19. The CDR3 reads CASTPDRVGEKLFF. The DNA sequence follows: TGTGCCAGCACCCCTGACAGGGTTGGTGAAAAACTGTTTTTT.